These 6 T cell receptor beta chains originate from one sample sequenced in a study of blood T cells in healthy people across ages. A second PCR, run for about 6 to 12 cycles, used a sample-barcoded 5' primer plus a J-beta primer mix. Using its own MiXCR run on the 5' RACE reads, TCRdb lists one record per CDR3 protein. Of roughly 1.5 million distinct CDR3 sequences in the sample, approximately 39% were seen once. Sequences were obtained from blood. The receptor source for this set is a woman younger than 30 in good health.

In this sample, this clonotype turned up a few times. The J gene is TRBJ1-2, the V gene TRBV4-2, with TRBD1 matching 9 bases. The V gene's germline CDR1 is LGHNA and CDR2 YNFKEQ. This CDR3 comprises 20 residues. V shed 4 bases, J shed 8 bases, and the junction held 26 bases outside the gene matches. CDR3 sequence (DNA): TGTGCCAGCAGCCGACAGGGGGTCCTATTGACGCCTGGCGAAGGGGAAGGCTACACCTTC. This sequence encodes CASSRQGVLLTPGEGEGYTF.

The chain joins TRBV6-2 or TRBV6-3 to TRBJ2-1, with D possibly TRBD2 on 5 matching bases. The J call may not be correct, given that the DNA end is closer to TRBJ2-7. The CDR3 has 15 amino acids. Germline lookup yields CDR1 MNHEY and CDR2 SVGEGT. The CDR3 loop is CASSSGDYPYNEQYF. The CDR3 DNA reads TGTGCCAGCAGTTCTGGCGACTACCCCTACAATGAGCAGTACTTC.

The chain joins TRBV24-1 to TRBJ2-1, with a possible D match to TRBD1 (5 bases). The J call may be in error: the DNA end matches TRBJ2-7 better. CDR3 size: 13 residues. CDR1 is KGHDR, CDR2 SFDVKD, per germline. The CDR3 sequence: CATSDLGVNEQYF. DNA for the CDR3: TGTGCCACCAGTGACTTAGGGGTCAATGAGCAGTACTTC.

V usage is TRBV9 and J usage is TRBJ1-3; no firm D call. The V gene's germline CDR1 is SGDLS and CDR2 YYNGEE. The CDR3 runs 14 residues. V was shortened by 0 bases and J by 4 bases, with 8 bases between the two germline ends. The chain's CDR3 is CASSVDVVGNTIYF. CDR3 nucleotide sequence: TGTGCCAGCAGCGTAGATGTCGTGGGAAACACCATATATTTT. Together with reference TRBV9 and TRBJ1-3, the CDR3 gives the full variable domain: DSGVTQTPKHLITATGQRVTLRCSPRSGDLSVYWYQQSLDQGLQFLIQYYNGEERAKGNILERFSAQQFPDLHSELNLSSLELGDSALYFCASSVDVVGNTIYFGEGSWLTVV.

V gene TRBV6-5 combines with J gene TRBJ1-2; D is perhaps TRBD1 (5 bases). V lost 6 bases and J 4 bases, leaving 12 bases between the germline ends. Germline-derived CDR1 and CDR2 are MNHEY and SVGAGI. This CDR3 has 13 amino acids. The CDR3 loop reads CASRNGGRYGYTF. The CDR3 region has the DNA TGTGCCAGCAGAAACGGGGGACGCTATGGCTACACCTTC.

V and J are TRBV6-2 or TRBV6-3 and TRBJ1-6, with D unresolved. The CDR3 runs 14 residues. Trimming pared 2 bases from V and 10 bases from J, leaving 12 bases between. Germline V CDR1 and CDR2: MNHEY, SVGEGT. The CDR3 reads CASSYREVVSPLHF. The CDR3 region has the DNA TGTGCCAGCAGTTACAGGGAGGTCGTATCACCCCTCCACTTT.